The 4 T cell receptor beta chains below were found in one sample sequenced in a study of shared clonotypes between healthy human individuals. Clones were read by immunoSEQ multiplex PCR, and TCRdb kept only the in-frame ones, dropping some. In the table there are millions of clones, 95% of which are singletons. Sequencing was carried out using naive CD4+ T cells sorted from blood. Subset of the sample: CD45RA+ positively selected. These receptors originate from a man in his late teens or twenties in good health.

As DNA, the CDR3 is TGTGCCAGCAGCCCACCGGGACTAGCGGGGGGCATCACAGATACGCAGTATTTT. It translates to CASSPPGLAGGITDTQYF. The genes are TRBV6-4 and TRBJ2-3, with 15 positions matching TRBD2. Trimming at V came to 6 bases and at J to 2 bases, leaving 9 bases not matched to a gene. Germline V lookup: CDR1 MRHNA, CDR2 SNTAGT. CDR3 length: 18 residues.

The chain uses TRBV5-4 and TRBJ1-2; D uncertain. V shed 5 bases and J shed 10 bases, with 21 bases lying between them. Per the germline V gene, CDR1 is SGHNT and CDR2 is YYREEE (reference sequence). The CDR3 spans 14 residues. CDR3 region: CASRVQNSASVYTF. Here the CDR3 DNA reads TGTGCCAGCAGAGTACAAAATTCTGCTTCGGTCTACACCTTC.

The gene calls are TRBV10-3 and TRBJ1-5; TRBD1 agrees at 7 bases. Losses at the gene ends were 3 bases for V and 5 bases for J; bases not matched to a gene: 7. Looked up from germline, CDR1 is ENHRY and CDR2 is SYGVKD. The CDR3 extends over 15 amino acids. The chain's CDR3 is CAISERTGDYQPQHF. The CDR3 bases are TGTGCCATCAGTGAACGGACAGGCGACTATCAGCCCCAGCATTTT.

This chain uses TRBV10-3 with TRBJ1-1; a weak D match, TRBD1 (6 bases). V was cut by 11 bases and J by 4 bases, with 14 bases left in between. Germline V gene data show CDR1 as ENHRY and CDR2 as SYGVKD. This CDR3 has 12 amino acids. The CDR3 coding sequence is TGTGCCGTTCAAGGGGGGGGCACTGAAGCTTTCTTT. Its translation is CAVQGGGTEAFF.